The T cell receptor beta chain under discussion was sequenced for a study of CD8 T cells in Susac syndrome. With V trimmed by 4 bases and J by 0 bases, 8 bases remained unmatched. From germline, CDR1 is SGHAT and CDR2 FQNNGV. The CDR3 totals 18 residues. The authors reverse transcribed about 0.5 to 1 ug RNA with random hexamers. TCRdb redid the calling of the immunoSEQ multiplex PCR reads with MiXCR, one entry per CDR3 protein. The sample carries 350,000 to 550,000 distinct CDR3 sequences, more than 80% recorded once. Sequencing of TCR beta was performed on blood CD8+ T cells and on blood CD4+ T cells.

This TCR was sampled from a human donor with multiple sclerosis. The sample taken for sequencing was CD8+ T cells from PBMCs. This rearrangement joins TRBV11-2 to TRBJ2-6, with TRBD1 matching over 8 bases. The CDR3 spells CASSSTGAWGSGANVLTF. In DNA form, the CDR3 reads TGTGCCAGCAGCTCGACAGGGGCTTGGGGCTCTGGGGCCAACGTCCTGACTTTC.